The 17 T cell receptor beta chains below all came from one sample that was sequenced in a study of T cell responses to AZD1222 COVID-19 vaccine. Libraries were prepared by immunoSEQ multiplex PCR; TCRdb keeps only in-frame clonotypes and omits some of them. Of under 150,000 clones listed, approximately 90% are singletons. Sequenced material: peripheral blood, taken 28 days after the second AZD1222 dose. Receptor source: an adult who received the AZD1222 COVID-19 vaccine.

The chain employs TRBV14 and TRBJ1-2, with TRBD1 matching 7 bases. CDR1 is SGHDN, CDR2 FVKESK, per germline. V lost 4 bases, J lost 7 bases, and 3 bases stayed unmatched. This CDR3 is built from 12 residues. CDR3 region: CASSPDRVGYTF. The CDR3 region has the DNA TGTGCCAGCAGCCCAGACAGGGTTGGCTACACCTTC.

The chain employs TRBV5-6 and TRBJ2-1, with 9 bases identical to TRBD1. V gave up 0 bases and J gave up 3 bases; unmatched junction bases: 7. The CDR3 runs 17 residues. The germline gives CDR1 SGHDT, CDR2 YYEEEE. As DNA, the CDR3 is TGTGCCAGCAGCTTGGCCATGGGACAGGGAGACTACAATGAGCAGTTCTTC. Translation: CASSLAMGQGDYNEQFF.

This chain uses TRBV19 with TRBJ2-1; TRBD2 matches 14 bases. Germline loops: CDR1 LNHDA, CDR2 SQIVND (reference sequence). The V gene end was trimmed by 8 bases and the J gene end by 8 bases; junction bases not matched to a gene: 14. The CDR3 has 17 amino acids. This CDR3 reads CASRSAPGLAGEDEQFF. The CDR3 coding sequence is TGTGCCAGTCGAAGCGCACCGGGACTAGCGGGAGAGGATGAGCAGTTCTTC.

This clone has only one observation. The chain uses TRBV28 and TRBJ1-5, with D perhaps TRBD1 (6 bases). Germline V gene lookup returns CDR1 MDHEN and CDR2 SYDVKM. V was trimmed by 6 bases and J by 6 bases, leaving 6 bases between them. The CDR3 covers 11 residues. This CDR3 reads CASRGGQPQHF. The CDR3 DNA reads as TGTGCCAGCAGAGGGGGTCAGCCCCAGCATTTT.

The rearrangement joins TRBV4-2 to TRBJ1-6; possible D gene TRBD1, 5 bases. The V gene lost 0 bases and the J gene lost 5 bases, with 11 bases spanning the gap. Germline V lookup: CDR1 LGHNA, CDR2 YNFKEQ. The CDR3 extends over 16 amino acids. The CDR3 loop is CASSQEGWGNNSPLHF. CDR3 DNA: TGTGCCAGCAGCCAAGAAGGGTGGGGGAATAATTCACCCCTCCACTTT.

The rearrangement joins TRBV10-3 to TRBJ1-2; D remains ambiguous. This CDR3 is 12 amino acids long. CDR1 is ENHRY and CDR2 is SYGVKD in the germline V gene. The V end was cut by 4 bases, the J end by 6 bases, with 9 bases between. The CDR3 reads CAISVGEHGYTF. The CDR3 DNA reads TGTGCCATCAGTGTGGGAGAGCATGGCTACACCTTC.

This rearrangement joins TRBV4-2 to TRBJ1-5; D is uncertain. The CDR3 has 14 residues. Germline V gives CDR1 LGHNA, CDR2 YNFKEQ. Deletions cut 3 bases from V and 0 bases from J, with 6 bases between. The CDR3: CASSQENSNQPQHF. Here the CDR3 DNA reads TGTGCCAGCAGCCAGGAGAATAGCAATCAGCCCCAGCATTTT.

This rearrangement joins TRBV5-1 to TRBJ1-2; no reliable D call. Trimming removed 0 bases at V and 1 base at J, with 1 base between. Germline V gives CDR1 SGHRS, CDR2 YFSETQ. This CDR3 has 12 amino acids. In DNA, the CDR3 is TGCGCCAGCAGCTTGGATAACTATGGCTACACCTTC. Amino acid sequence: CASSLDNYGYTF.

V and J are TRBV29-1 and TRBJ1-1; 7 positions agree with TRBD1. The CDR3 consists of 13 residues. Germline V gene lookup returns CDR1 SQVTM and CDR2 ANQGSEA. The trim removed 4 bases at V and 5 bases at J, leaving 7 bases unmatched. The CDR3 sequence is CSVGGRGVTEAFF. The CDR3 region has the DNA TGCAGCGTTGGTGGCAGGGGGGTGACTGAAGCTTTCTTT. The full variable domain, completed using reference TRBV29-1 and TRBJ1-1, is SAVISQKPSRDICQRGTSLTIQCQVDSQVTMMFWYRQQPGQSLTLIATANQGSEATYESGFVIDKFPISRPNLTFSTLTVSNMSPEDSSIYLCSVGGRGVTEAFFGQGTRLTVV.

This chain joins TRBV30 and TRBJ1-2, with 9 bases identical to TRBD1. With 0 bases clipped from V and 8 bases from J, the junction kept 10 bases outside the gene matches. Germline V gives CDR1 GTSNPN, CDR2 SVGIG (reference sequence). The CDR3 has 15 residues. CDR3 loop: CAWSVDGQGSKGYTF. The CDR3 DNA is TGTGCCTGGAGTGTAGACGGACAGGGGTCCAAGGGCTACACCTTC.

This clone was recorded once. V is TRBV6-1 and J is TRBJ2-7; tentatively, D is TRBD2 (6 bases). The CDR3 is 21 amino acids. With 1 base removed from V and 0 bases from J, the gap between germline ends came to 28 bases. Per germline, CDR1 MNHNS and CDR2 SASEGT. The CDR3: CASSEEGNFRRRGKYSYEQYF. The CDR3 DNA sequence: TGTGCCAGCAGTGAAGAGGGAAATTTCCGGCGACGGGGGAAGTACTCCTACGAGCAGTACTTC.

The chain recombines TRBV7-8 with TRBJ1-1; the D is unclear. The CDR3 is 13 residues long. Germline-derived CDR1 and CDR2 are SGHVS and FQNEAQ. V was trimmed by 7 bases and J by 5 bases, leaving 14 bases between them. CDR3 residues: CASIPRGKTEAFF. In DNA, the CDR3 is TGTGCCAGCATCCCGCGGGGTAAGACTGAAGCTTTCTTT.

The chain recombines TRBV5-4 with TRBJ2-1, with a possible D match to TRBD2 (6 bases). CDR1 SGHNT and CDR2 YYREEE come from the germline V gene (reference sequence). This CDR3 is 13 amino acids long. V lost 3 bases to trimming and J lost 4 bases, with 8 bases between them. The DNA of the CDR3 is TGTGCCAGCAGCTCGGCGGGGTACAATGAGCAGTTCTTC. It encodes CASSSAGYNEQFF. The variable domain in full, completed from reference TRBV5-4 and TRBJ2-1, reads ETGVTQSPTHLIKTRGQQVTLRCSSQSGHNTVSWYQQALGQGPQFIFQYYREEENGRGNFPPRFSGLQFPNYSSELNVNALELDDSALYLCASSSAGYNEQFFGPGTRLTVL.

The V gene is TRBV5-8, the J gene TRBJ2-3; possible D gene TRBD2, 5 bases. V lost 2 bases to trimming and J lost 0 bases, with 10 bases between them. The CDR3 contains 15 residues. Per the germline V gene, CDR1 is SGHTS and CDR2 is YDEGEE. CDR3 bases: TGTGCCAGCAGCTTTCTTCGAGGGAGCACAGATACGCAGTATTTT. The encoded protein is CASSFLRGSTDTQYF.

The V gene is TRBV29-1, the J gene TRBJ1-1; 7 nucleotides align to TRBD1. The germline gives CDR1 SQVTM, CDR2 ANQGSEA. The CDR3 totals 15 residues. The V segment lost 3 bases and the J segment 5 bases; nucleotides outside the gene matches: 12. CDR3 in amino acids: CSVEKPDRERTEAFF. The CDR3 DNA reads TGCAGCGTTGAGAAACCAGACAGGGAGAGGACTGAAGCTTTCTTT.

V gene TRBV9 combines with J gene TRBJ2-5; D gene ambiguous. CDR1 and CDR2 from the germline V gene are SGDLS and YYNGEE. Trimming pared 0 bases from V and 2 bases from J, leaving 8 bases between. CDR3 length: 14 amino acids. The CDR3 loop is CASSVAGLQETQYF. The DNA for the CDR3 is TGTGCCAGCAGCGTAGCTGGTCTACAAGAGACCCAGTACTTC.

In its sample, this clone was seen once. The chain joins TRBV4-1 to TRBJ1-4, with D unclear. Germline assignment: CDR1 MGHRA and CDR2 YSYEKL. V shed 0 bases and J shed 4 bases, with 9 bases lying between them. The CDR3 runs 15 residues. The CDR3 region has the DNA TGCGCCAGCAGCCAAGATCCCACAGTTAATGAAAAACTGTTTTTT. Protein product: CASSQDPTVNEKLFF.